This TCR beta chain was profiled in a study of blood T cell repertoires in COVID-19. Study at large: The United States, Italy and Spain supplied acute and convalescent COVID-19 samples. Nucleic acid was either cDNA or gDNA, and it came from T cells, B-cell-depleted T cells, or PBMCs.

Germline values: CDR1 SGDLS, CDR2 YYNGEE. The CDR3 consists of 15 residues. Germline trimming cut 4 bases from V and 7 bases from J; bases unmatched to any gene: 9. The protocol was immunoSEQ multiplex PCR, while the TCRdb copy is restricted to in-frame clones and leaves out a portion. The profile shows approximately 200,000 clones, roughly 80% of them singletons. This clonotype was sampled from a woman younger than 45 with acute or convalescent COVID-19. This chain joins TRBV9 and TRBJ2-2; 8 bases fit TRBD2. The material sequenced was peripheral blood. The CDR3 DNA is TGTGCCAGCAGCCCCCGGGAGGGTACGGGCGGGGAGCTGTTTTTT. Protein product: CASSPREGTGGELFF.